These T cell receptor beta chains were read from a single sample in a study of blood T cell repertoires in COVID-19. Measured with immunoSEQ multiplex PCR; TCRdb has only the in-frame clones, and not every one. Counted here are 150,000 to 160,000 clones, about 79% occurring once; the ten biggest clones make up around 9.8%. Source material: peripheral blood. These receptors were collected from a woman in her forties or fifties with acute or convalescent COVID-19. Both conserved end residues are part of each CDR3. The D gene is left open where the match is weak. Size values are once, few and many counts, or a class for expanded clones, and some rows have none.

clone size,V gene,D gene,J gene,CDR3 protein,CDR3 DNA
NA,TRBV28,NA,TRBJ2-3,CASRAGGTDTQYF,TGTGCCAGCCGGGCAGGCGGGACAGATACGCAGTATTTT
NA,TRBV14,NA,TRBJ2-2,CASSPLRGIGELFF,TGTGCCAGCAGCCCACTCCGAGGAATAGGGGAGCTGTTTTTT
NA,TRBV5-6,TRBD1,TRBJ1-3,CASSLGQGAGNTIYF,TGTGCCAGCAGCTTGGGACAGGGGGCAGGAAACACCATATATTTT
NA,TRBV5-1,TRBD1,TRBJ1-1,CASLKGGQFRYTEAFF,TGCGCCAGCCTCAAGGGGGGACAGTTTCGGTACACTGAAGCTTTCTTT
NA,TRBV2,TRBD2,TRBJ2-1,CASSRTSGEQFF,TGTGCCAGCAGTAGGACTAGCGGCGAGCAGTTCTTC
NA,TRBV19,TRBD2,TRBJ2-7,CASSIGRGLAGRSYEQYF,TGTGCCAGTAGTATAGGTAGGGGACTAGCGGGAAGATCTTACGAGCAGTACTTC
NA,TRBV6-5,NA,TRBJ2-1,CASSPDGAYNEQFF,TGTGCCAGCAGTCCGGACGGGGCCTACAATGAGCAGTTCTTC
NA,TRBV30,TRBD2,TRBJ2-3,CAWSGLAASTDTQYF,TGTGCCTGGTCTGGACTAGCGGCGAGCACAGATACGCAGTATTTT
NA,TRBV4-1,NA,TRBJ1-4,CASSQEGGATNEKLFF,TGCGCCAGCAGCCAAGAGGGGGGTGCAACTAATGAAAAACTGTTTTTT
once,TRBV4-1,NA,TRBJ2-5,CASSQGQGKPGPYQETQYF,TGCGCCAGCAGCCAAGGGCAGGGAAAACCTGGCCCGTACCAAGAGACCCAGTACTTC
NA,TRBV5-1,NA,TRBJ2-7,CASSYLSTGDEQYF,TGCGCCAGCAGCTATCTCTCCACCGGAGACGAGCAGTACTTC
NA,TRBV4-3,TRBD1,TRBJ1-2,CASSHAGTGRGYTF,TGCGCCAGCAGCCATGCCGGGACAGGGCGCGGCTACACCTTC
NA,TRBV12-3/TRBV12-4,TRBD2,TRBJ2-3,CASSLGGDTQYF,TGTGCCAGCAGTTTGGGGGGGGATACGCAGTATTTT
NA,TRBV18,NA,TRBJ1-3,CASSLSEGPGNTIYF,TGTGCCAGCTCACTTTCGGAGGGGCCTGGAAACACCATATATTTT
NA,TRBV7-3,NA,TRBJ1-1,CASSLGSPGLGGTEAFF,TGTGCCAGCAGCTTGGGATCCCCTGGGCTGGGGGGAACTGAAGCTTTCTTT
NA,TRBV10-3,TRBD2,TRBJ2-1,CAIGASGGLGEQFF,TGTGCCATCGGCGCTAGCGGGGGTTTGGGGGAGCAGTTCTTC
NA,TRBV4-2,TRBD2,TRBJ2-1,CASSQGRLAGIYNEQFF,TGTGCCAGCAGCCAAGGAAGGCTAGCGGGAATCTACAATGAGCAGTTCTTC
NA,TRBV7-3,NA,TRBJ2-2,CASSFGSRGGELFF,TGTGCCAGCAGCTTTGGGAGTCGGGGTGGGGAGCTGTTTTTT
NA,TRBV15,NA,TRBJ1-2,CATSPFDPEGSTF,TGTGCCACCAGCCCCTTCGACCCCGAGGGCTCCACCTTC
NA,TRBV4-1,TRBD1,TRBJ2-5,CASSQGDRGFEETQYF,TGCGCCAGCAGCCAGGGGGACAGGGGCTTTGAAGAGACCCAGTACTTC
NA,TRBV7-2,NA,TRBJ2-7,CASSLLYEQYF,TGTGCCAGCAGCCTCCTGTACGAGCAGTACTTC
NA,TRBV27,TRBD1,TRBJ2-5,CASSSSWTGGGETQYF,TGTGCCAGCTCTTCATCGTGGACAGGGGGCGGAGAGACCCAGTACTTC
NA,TRBV9,NA,TRBJ1-1,CASSVGHGTEAFF,TGTGCCAGCAGCGTAGGACACGGAACTGAAGCTTTCTTT
NA,TRBV24-1,NA,TRBJ2-5,CATSDLLGGEQETQYF,TGTGCCACCAGTGATTTACTAGGAGGCGAGCAAGAGACCCAGTACTTC
NA,TRBV7-2,NA,TRBJ2-7,CASSPSPLLNSYEQYF,TGTGCCAGCAGCCCTAGCCCCCTCCTAAATTCCTACGAGCAGTACTTC
NA,TRBV19,NA,TRBJ1-6,CASSKRTAHNSPLHF,TGTGCCAGTAGTAAACGGACTGCACACAATTCACCCCTCCACTTT
few,TRBV4-2,TRBD1,TRBJ2-2,CASSHPGQGGTGELFF,TGTGCCAGCAGCCATCCGGGACAGGGAGGCACCGGGGAGCTGTTTTTT
NA,TRBV19,NA,TRBJ2-2,CASSILPAGTGELFF,TGTGCCAGTAGTATACTGCCCGCGGGCACCGGGGAGCTGTTTTTT
NA,TRBV19,TRBD1,TRBJ2-2,CASSPRTGKYTGELFF,TGTGCCAGTAGTCCGCGGACAGGGAAGTACACCGGGGAGCTGTTTTTT
NA,TRBV28,TRBD1,TRBJ2-5,CASSSWTGAWETQYF,TGTGCCAGCAGTTCCTGGACAGGGGCATGGGAGACCCAGTACTTC
NA,TRBV9,NA,TRBJ1-2,CASSVARSNYGYTF,TGTGCCAGCAGCGTAGCTAGATCTAACTATGGCTACACCTTC
once,TRBV5-5,TRBD1,TRBJ1-2,CASSLGGGTNYGYTF,TGTGCCAGCAGCTTGGGAGGGGGCACCAACTATGGCTACACCTTC
NA,TRBV24-1,NA,TRBJ1-3,CATSDSRGSGNTIYF,TGTGCCACCAGTGATTCCCGAGGCTCTGGAAACACCATATATTTT
once,TRBV7-9,TRBD1,TRBJ1-1,CASSPRQGASRNTEAFF,TGTGCCAGCAGCCCCCGACAGGGGGCTTCGAGGAACACTGAAGCTTTCTTT
NA,TRBV29-1,TRBD2,TRBJ2-7,CSVGTLAGASEQYF,TGCAGCGTTGGTACCTTAGCGGGAGCGTCCGAGCAGTACTTC
NA,TRBV19,TRBD1,TRBJ1-5,CASSIMTGNQPQHF,TGTGCCAGTAGTATAATGACAGGGAATCAGCCCCAGCATTTT
NA,TRBV5-6,TRBD2,TRBJ2-4,CASSPRTSGGDAKNIQYF,TGTGCCAGCAGCCCTAGGACTAGCGGGGGGGACGCCAAAAACATTCAGTACTTC
NA,TRBV6-1,NA,TRBJ2-1,CASSEVRSSYNEQFF,TGTGCCAGCAGTGAAGTCCGGAGCTCCTACAATGAGCAGTTCTTC
NA,TRBV7-8,TRBD2,TRBJ2-1,CASSLERESNEQFF,TGTGCCAGCAGCTTAGAGCGGGAGAGCAATGAGCAGTTCTTC
NA,TRBV7-2,TRBD2,TRBJ2-7,CASSQTSGRTHEQYF,TGTGCCAGCAGCCAGACTAGCGGGAGAACCCACGAGCAGTACTTC
NA,TRBV5-4,NA,TRBJ2-1,CASSRTGSSYNEQFF,TGTGCCAGCAGCCGGACTGGGAGCTCCTACAATGAGCAGTTCTTC
NA,TRBV28,TRBD2,TRBJ2-5,CASSARMGGIWGQETQYF,TGTGCCAGCAGCGCCCGGATGGGGGGGATTTGGGGCCAAGAGACCCAGTACTTC
NA,TRBV6-2/TRBV6-3,NA,TRBJ2-1,CASSYLNEQFF,TGTGCCAGCAGTTATCTAAATGAGCAGTTCTTC
few,TRBV4-2,TRBD1,TRBJ1-5,CASSQGTPGQYQPQHF,TGTGCCAGCAGCCAAGGGACTCCGGGACAGTATCAGCCCCAGCATTTT
NA,TRBV12-3/TRBV12-4,TRBD1,TRBJ1-4,CASRTGVPEKLFF,TGTGCCAGCAGGACAGGGGTGCCTGAAAAACTGTTTTTT
NA,TRBV6-4,NA,TRBJ2-2,CASSASLAINTGELFF,TGTGCCAGCAGTGCGTCCCTAGCCATAAACACCGGGGAGCTGTTTTTT
NA,TRBV28,NA,TRBJ1-5,CASNREDQPQHF,TGTGCCAGCAACAGGGAAGATCAGCCCCAGCATTTT
NA,TRBV28,TRBD1,TRBJ2-7,CASSPSGTGSGEQYF,TGTGCCAGCAGTCCCTCCGGGACAGGGTCCGGCGAGCAGTACTTC
NA,TRBV5-8,TRBD1,TRBJ2-5,CASSFGTGGSETQYF,TGTGCCAGCAGCTTCGGGACAGGGGGCTCAGAGACCCAGTACTTC
NA,TRBV7-2,NA,TRBJ1-5,CASSSYTGSPQPQHF,TGTGCCAGCAGTTCTTACACAGGGTCTCCTCAGCCCCAGCATTTT
NA,TRBV19,NA,TRBJ1-1,CASSIGRNTEAFF,TGTGCCAGTAGTATAGGTCGGAACACTGAAGCTTTCTTT
NA,TRBV9,NA,TRBJ2-1,CASSVWGGAGSYNEQFF,TGTGCCAGCAGCGTATGGGGGGGCGCAGGCTCCTACAATGAGCAGTTCTTC
NA,TRBV12-3/TRBV12-4,TRBD1,TRBJ1-2,CASRATGYYGYTF,TGTGCCAGCAGGGCGACAGGGTACTATGGCTACACCTTC
few,TRBV13,TRBD2,TRBJ2-7,CASSRRRAGTSGKSYEQYF,TGTGCCAGCAGCCGCAGGCGCGCCGGGACTAGCGGGAAATCCTACGAGCAGTACTTC